This record covers a single TCR beta chain. This sample is part of a study of cytomegalovirus exposure and HLA in healthy donors. TCRdb's copy holds only in-frame clones and misses some; the assay was immunoSEQ multiplex PCR. Here the sample spans some 220,000 clones, under 95% being singletons. Germline V gene sequence: CDR1 MNHNS, CDR2 SASEGT. V lost 2 bases, J lost 6 bases, and 14 bases lay in between. The CDR3 covers 14 residues. The chain carries TRBV6-1 and TRBJ2-7; D possibly corresponds to TRBD1 (5 bases). Sequences were obtained from PBMCs. This sequence originates from a woman younger than 30 in good health and CMV-seronegative. The CDR3 is CASSELVRVAEQYF. The CDR3 nucleotides read TGTGCCAGCAGTGAACTCGTCAGGGTGGCCGAGCAGTACTTC.